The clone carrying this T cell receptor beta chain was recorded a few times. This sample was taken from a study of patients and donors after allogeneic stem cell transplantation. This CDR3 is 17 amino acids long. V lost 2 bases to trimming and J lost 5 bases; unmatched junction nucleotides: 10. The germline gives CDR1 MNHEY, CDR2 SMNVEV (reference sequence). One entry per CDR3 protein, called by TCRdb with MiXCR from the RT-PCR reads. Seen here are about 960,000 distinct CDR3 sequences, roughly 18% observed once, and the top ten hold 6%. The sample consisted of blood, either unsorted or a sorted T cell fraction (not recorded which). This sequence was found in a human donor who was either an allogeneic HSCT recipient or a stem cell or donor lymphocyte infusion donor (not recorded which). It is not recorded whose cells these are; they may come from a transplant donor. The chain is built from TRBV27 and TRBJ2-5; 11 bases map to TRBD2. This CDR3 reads CASSLRKLAGGLETQYF. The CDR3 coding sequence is TGTGCCAGCAGTTTAAGGAAGTTAGCGGGAGGGCTTGAGACCCAGTACTTC.